This T cell receptor beta chain originates from a study of early T cells in non-severe SARS-CoV-2 infection (dated by TCRdb to about 2021). In the study overall: Because TCR sequencing was done on bulk RNA from unsorted whole blood, the alpha and beta chains could not be paired. What the authors observed across the whole study: VDJdb matching was skewed toward anti-spike CD8 responses and likely underestimated virus-specific expansions by missing private and CD4 specificities.

Based on the germline V gene, the CDR1 and CDR2 sequences are MDHEN and SYDVKM. From its cysteine to its phenylalanine, the CDR3 spans 15 amino acids. CDR3 DNA is the only sequence kept; it has 45 bases, read in frame from the first base. V and J lose 2 bases and 7 bases, and a span of 12 bases separates them. This was a case-control study nested in a cohort of healthcare workers in London, UK, who had nasopharyngeal swab PCR tests and blood samples taken every week. Healthcare workers were recruited during the week of the UK lockdown, between 23 and 31 March 2020, and followed weekly for up to roughly 15 weeks. As concerns this clonotype: Its antigen specificity is not known. Base qualities were left out, and no much larger clone turns up one base away.

Library preparation employed 5' RACE. Sequencing took place on a NextSeq 500. To correct for sequencing error and PCR bias, the TCR library protocol tagged individual cDNA molecules with unique molecular identifiers. Both TCR alpha and beta chains were sequenced, and tight co-correlation was observed between alpha and beta sequence abundances in each sample. As for the original processing: Decombinator V4 was used to annotate TCR sequences for V gene, J gene and CDR3. TCRs were defined as expanded if a significant change between any two time points was detected under a Poisson model with p below 0.0001. TCR abundances were normalised to the total number of TCRs sequenced per sample and were expressed as counts per million. TRAV1-2 paired with TRAJ12, TRAJ20 or TRAJ33 defined MAIT TCRs, while TRAV10 paired with TRAJ18 defined iNKT TCRs. VDJdb, accessed 1 November 2021, was searched for CMV, EBV and SARS-CoV-2 annotated TCRs, with TCRs annotated for multiple antigens excluded. TCRdb applied fastp at Q25 and MiXCR to the public reads, then kept only in-frame beta chains. CDR3 protein duplicates are merged, each entry listing the most common genes and DNA. The V and J calls were not made by the authors but by TCRdb's processing. This sample gives about 80,000 distinct CDR3 sequences in total; less than 5.5% of them show up just once. About 7% of the sample belongs to the ten largest clones.

The sample in question was whole blood, obtained at baseline. This TCR was recovered from an adult who was a healthcare worker with PCR-confirmed SARS-CoV-2 infection or an uninfected control (not recorded which). The chain joins TRBV28 to TRBJ1-6, with TRBD1 tentatively as D gene (6 bases match). The DNA is as follows: TGTGCCAGCAGTTTAGGGGGCAGGGCAAATTCACCCCTCCACTTT. The encoded protein is CASSLGGRANSPLHF. The reference TRBV28 and TRBJ1-6 proteins fill in what lies around the CDR3, so the full variable domain reads DVKVTQSSRYLVKRTGEKVFLECVQDMDHENMFWYRQDPGLGLRLIYFSYDVKMKEKGDIPEGYSVSREKKERFSLILESASTNQTSMYLCASSLGGRANSPLHFGNGTRLTVT.